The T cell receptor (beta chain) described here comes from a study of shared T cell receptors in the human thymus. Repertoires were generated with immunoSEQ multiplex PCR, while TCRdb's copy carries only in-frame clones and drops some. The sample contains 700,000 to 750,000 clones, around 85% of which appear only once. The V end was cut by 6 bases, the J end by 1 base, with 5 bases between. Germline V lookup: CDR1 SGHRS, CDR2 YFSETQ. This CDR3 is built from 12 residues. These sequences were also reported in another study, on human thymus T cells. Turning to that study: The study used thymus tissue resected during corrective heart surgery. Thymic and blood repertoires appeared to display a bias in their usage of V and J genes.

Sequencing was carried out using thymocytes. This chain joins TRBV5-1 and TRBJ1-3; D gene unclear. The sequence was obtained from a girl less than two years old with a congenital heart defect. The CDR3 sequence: CASTGSGNTIYF. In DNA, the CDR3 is TGCGCCAGCACGGGATCTGGAAACACCATATATTTT.